Below, 5 T cell receptor beta chains from the same sample are listed, as sequenced in a study of regulatory T cells in long-lasting Graves disease. Building of the TCR beta libraries involved iRepertoire HTBI primers and Arm-PCR of CDR3 regions. One entry per CDR3 protein, called by TCRdb with MiXCR from the multiplex PCR reads. The data contain more than 300,000 distinct CDR3 sequences, 20% to 25% of them singletons. Indicated time point: persistent/refractory GD, antithyroid drugs over 5 years with positive TRAb. RNA extracted from PBMCs served as the sequencing template. The sequenced sample was peripheral blood mononuclear cells (PBMCs), obtained when the disease was refractory, from a patient treated with antithyroid drugs. These receptors originate from a woman in her thirties or forties with Graves disease.

This clonotype was observed a few times. The chain links TRBV5-8 to TRBJ1-1, with 8 nucleotides matching TRBD1. CDR3 length equals 16 residues. In germline, CDR1 is SGHTS, CDR2 YDEGEE. Unmatched junction bases numbered 9, after V lost 4 bases and J lost 1 base. The CDR3 DNA is TGTGCCAGCAGCCTACGACAGGGGCTATGGAACACTGAAGCTTTCTTT. Its translation: CASSLRQGLWNTEAFF. Combining the CDR3 with reference TRBV5-8 and TRBJ1-1 gives the whole variable domain EAGVTQSPTHLIKTRGQQATLRCSPISGHTSVYWYQQALGLGLQFLLWYDEGEERNRGNFPPRFSGRQFPNYSSELNVNALELEDSALYLCASSLRQGLWNTEAFFGQGTRLTVV.

The chain combines TRBV11-2 with TRBJ2-1, with TRBD1 matching over 8 bases. Germline CDR1 is SGHAT and CDR2 is FQNNGV. V lost 5 bases to trimming and J lost 5 bases; unmatched junction nucleotides: 8. There are 15 residues in the CDR3. DNA for the CDR3: TGTGCCAGCAGCCAAGTGGACAGGGCTCACAATGAGCAGTTCTTC. This sequence encodes CASSQVDRAHNEQFF.

The chain links TRBV5-1 to TRBJ1-6; weak D call: TRBD1 (6 bases). Trimming left V 4 bases short and J 0 bases short, with 14 bases between. The CDR3 is 17 residues long. CDR1 and CDR2 (germline): SGHRS, YFSETQ. The CDR3 reads CASSDRDIGSYNSPLHF. The CDR3 coding sequence is TGCGCCAGCAGCGACCGGGACATCGGCTCCTATAATTCACCCCTCCACTTT.

The chain combines TRBV7-9 with TRBJ2-2, with D uncertain. The germline V gene has CDR1 SEHNR and CDR2 FQNEAQ (reference sequence). The V and J ends lost 6 bases and 0 bases respectively, with 14 bases between them. The CDR3 loop spans 16 amino acids. CDR3: CASSSLWQTNTGELFF. The DNA of the CDR3 is TGTGCCAGCAGTTCCCTCTGGCAGACGAACACCGGGGAGCTGTTTTTT.

This clonotype was recorded at least ten times. The rearrangement joins TRBV6-1 to TRBJ2-7, with D perhaps TRBD1 (5 bases). Trimming shortened V by 7 bases and J by 4 bases, and 23 bases separated the two germline ends. Germline V gene data show CDR1 as MNHNS and CDR2 as SASEGT. The CDR3 spans 16 residues. In DNA form, the CDR3 reads TGTGCCAGCAAGGTCCCCCTCGGACACCAACTTTACGAGCAGTACTTC. This codes for CASKVPLGHQLYEQYF.